This T cell receptor beta chain was observed in a study of blood T cell repertoires in COVID-19. The wider study: There were acute and convalescent COVID-19 samples, and they came from the United States, Italy and Spain. PBMCs, B-cell-depleted T cells, or T cells provided the cDNA or gDNA that made up the material.

CDR3 length: 13 residues. The J segment lost 6 bases and the V segment lost 5 bases, leaving 6 bases of the junction unmatched. Germline V lookup: CDR1 SGHAT, CDR2 FQNNGV. Sequencing was performed with immunoSEQ multiplex PCR; in TCRdb, only in-frame clones are kept and a portion is missing. Of 150,000 to 200,000 clones in the sample, 65% to 85% were seen once. The receptor comes from an elderly woman with active or convalescent COVID-19. This rearrangement joins TRBV11-2 to TRBJ2-5, with 7 positions matching TRBD1. Sequenced: peripheral blood. This CDR3 reads CASSPRQGQTQYF. The CDR3 coding sequence is TGTGCCAGCAGCCCCCGACAGGGACAGACCCAGTACTTC.